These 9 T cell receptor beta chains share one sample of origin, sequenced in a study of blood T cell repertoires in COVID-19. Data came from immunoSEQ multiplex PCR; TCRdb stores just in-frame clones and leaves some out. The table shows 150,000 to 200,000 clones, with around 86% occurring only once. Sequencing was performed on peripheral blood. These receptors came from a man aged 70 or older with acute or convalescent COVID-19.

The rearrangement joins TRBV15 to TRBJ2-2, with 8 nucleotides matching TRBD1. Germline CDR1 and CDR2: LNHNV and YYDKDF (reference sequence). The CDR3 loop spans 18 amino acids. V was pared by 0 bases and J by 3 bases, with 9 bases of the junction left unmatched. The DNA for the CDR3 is TGTGCCACCAGCAGAGATCCAGCCGGGACAGGTTACACCGGGGAGCTGTTTTTT. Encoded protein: CATSRDPAGTGYTGELFF.

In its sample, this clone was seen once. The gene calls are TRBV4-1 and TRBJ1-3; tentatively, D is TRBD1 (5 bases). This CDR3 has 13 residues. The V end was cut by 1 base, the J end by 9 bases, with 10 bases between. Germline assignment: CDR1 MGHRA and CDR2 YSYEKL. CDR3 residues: CASSQGLTGTIYF. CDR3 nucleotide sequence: TGCGCCAGCAGCCAAGGTCTTACAGGCACCATATATTTT.

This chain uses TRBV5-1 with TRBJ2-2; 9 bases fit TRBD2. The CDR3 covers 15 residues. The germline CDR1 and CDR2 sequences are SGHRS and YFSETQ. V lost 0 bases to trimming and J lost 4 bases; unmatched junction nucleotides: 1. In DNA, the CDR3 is TGCGCCAGCAGCTTGGGACTAGCGGTCACCGGGGAGCTGTTTTTT. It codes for CASSLGLAVTGELFF.

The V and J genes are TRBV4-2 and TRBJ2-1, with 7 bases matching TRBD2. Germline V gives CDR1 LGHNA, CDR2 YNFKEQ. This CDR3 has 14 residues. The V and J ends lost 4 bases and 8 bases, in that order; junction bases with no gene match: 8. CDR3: CASSLGVAGYEQFF. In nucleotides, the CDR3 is TGTGCCAGCAGCCTCGGAGTAGCGGGTTATGAGCAGTTCTTC.

The chain's CDR3 is CASSYQGANTGELFF. CDR3 sequence (DNA): TGTGCCAGCAGTTATCAAGGAGCGAACACCGGGGAGCTGTTTTTT. V usage is TRBV27 and J usage is TRBJ2-2; no definite D call. The germline CDR1 and CDR2 sequences are MNHEY and SMNVEV (reference sequence). This CDR3 region has 15 residues. The V gene lost 4 bases and the J gene lost 0 bases, with 9 bases spanning the gap.

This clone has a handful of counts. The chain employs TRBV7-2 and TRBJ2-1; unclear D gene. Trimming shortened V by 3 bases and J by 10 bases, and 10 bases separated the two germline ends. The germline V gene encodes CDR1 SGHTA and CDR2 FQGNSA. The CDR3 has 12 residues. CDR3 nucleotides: TGTGCCAGCAGCTTTTTCTTAGAGGAGCAGTTCTTC. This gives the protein CASSFFLEEQFF.

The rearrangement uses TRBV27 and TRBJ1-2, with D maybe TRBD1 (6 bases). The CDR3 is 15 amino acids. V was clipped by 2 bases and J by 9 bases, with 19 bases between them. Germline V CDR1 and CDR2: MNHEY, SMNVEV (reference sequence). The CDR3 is CASSLRKGEGHSYTF. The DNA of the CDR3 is TGTGCCAGCAGTTTAAGGAAGGGGGAGGGACACAGCTACACCTTC.

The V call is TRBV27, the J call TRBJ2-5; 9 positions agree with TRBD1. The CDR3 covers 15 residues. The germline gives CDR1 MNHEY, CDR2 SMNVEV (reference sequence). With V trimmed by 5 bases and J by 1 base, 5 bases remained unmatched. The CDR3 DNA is TGTGCCAGCAGTCCGGGACAGGGTTTCCAAGAGACCCAGTACTTC. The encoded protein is CASSPGQGFQETQYF.

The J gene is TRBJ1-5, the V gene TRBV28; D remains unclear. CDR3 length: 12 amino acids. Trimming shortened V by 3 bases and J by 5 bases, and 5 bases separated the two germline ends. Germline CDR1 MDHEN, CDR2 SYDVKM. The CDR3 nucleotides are TGTGCCAGCAGTTTCGGGTATCAGCCCCAGCATTTT. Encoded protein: CASSFGYQPQHF.